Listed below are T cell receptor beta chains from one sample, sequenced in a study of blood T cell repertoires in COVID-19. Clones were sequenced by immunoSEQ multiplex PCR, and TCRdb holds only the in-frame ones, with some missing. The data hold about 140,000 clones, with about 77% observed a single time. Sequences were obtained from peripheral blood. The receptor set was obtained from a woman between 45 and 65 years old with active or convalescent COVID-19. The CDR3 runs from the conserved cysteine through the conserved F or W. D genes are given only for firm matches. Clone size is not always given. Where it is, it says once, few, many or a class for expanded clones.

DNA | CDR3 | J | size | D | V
TGCAGCGTTGAAATGGCGGGACTGCGCACCGGGGAGCTGTTTTTT | CSVEMAGLRTGELFF | TRBJ2-2 | NA | NA | TRBV29-1
TGTGCCAGCAGCCAAGAAGGGACAGGAGCTAACTATGGCTACACCTTC | CASSQEGTGANYGYTF | TRBJ1-2 | NA | TRBD1 | TRBV4-2
TGTGCCAGCAGTTTACGGGCCTACGAGCAGTACTTC | CASSLRAYEQYF | TRBJ2-7 | NA | NA | TRBV28
TGTGCCAGCAGCGTTTCGCAGGGAACTGAAGCTTTCTTT | CASSVSQGTEAFF | TRBJ1-1 | once | NA | TRBV9
TGTGCCAGTATCGACCGGGGACAACCGCGAGCGGACACCATATATTTT | CASIDRGQPRADTIYF | TRBJ1-3 | NA | NA | TRBV19
TGTGCCAGCAGTGAACTGAGGCAGACCGCAGGAAACACCATATATTTT | CASSELRQTAGNTIYF | TRBJ1-3 | NA | NA | TRBV2
TGTGCCAGCAGCCCCCAGACTAGCGGGGGGCCGTACCAAGAGACCCAGTACTTC | CASSPQTSGGPYQETQYF | TRBJ2-5 | NA | TRBD2 | TRBV7-2
TGTGCCAGCAGCCTACAGGGAAACAATTTGAACACTGAAGCTTTCTTT | CASSLQGNNLNTEAFF | TRBJ1-1 | NA | NA | TRBV4-2
TGTGCCAGCAGTATTTACAGGCTCCTTCTCGGCTACACCTTC | CASSIYRLLLGYTF | TRBJ1-2 | NA | NA | TRBV28
TGTGCCAGCAGTGGACCGGAGACAGGGGGCGAGTATGAAAAACTGTTTTTT | CASSGPETGGEYEKLFF | TRBJ1-4 | NA | TRBD1 | TRBV6-1
TGTGCCAGTAGTATACTGTCTAGCGGGGGGCAGGATACGCAGTATTTT | CASSILSSGGQDTQYF | TRBJ2-3 | once | TRBD2 | TRBV19
TGTGCCAGCAGTTTAGCGGTGACAGGGGATACTGAAGCTTTCTTT | CASSLAVTGDTEAFF | TRBJ1-1 | NA | TRBD1 | TRBV28
TGTGCCAGCACCAAAGACAGAAAAGTTTATTCACCCCTCCACTTT | CASTKDRKVYSPLHF | TRBJ1-6 | NA | NA | TRBV2
TGTGCCAGCAGTGAACAGGGTCATGGCTACACCTTC | CASSEQGHGYTF | TRBJ1-2 | NA | NA | TRBV2
TGTGCCAGCAGTTACTACCCCCCTAGCGGGGGGACCCAGTACTTC | CASSYYPPSGGTQYF | TRBJ2-5 | NA | TRBD2 | TRBV6-2/TRBV6-3
TGTGCCAGCAGTGAAGCTGGGGGGGCCTTAACCTATGGCTACACCTTC | CASSEAGGALTYGYTF | TRBJ1-2 | NA | NA | TRBV6-1
TGTGCCAGGAGGACTAGCTCCTACGAGCAGTACTTC | CARRTSSYEQYF | TRBJ2-7 | NA | TRBD2 | TRBV5-4
TGTGCCAGCAGCCACGGTTGGGCCACTGAAGCTTTCTTT | CASSHGWATEAFF | TRBJ1-1 | NA | NA | TRBV7-3
TGTGCCAGCAGCCTTCAACTAGCGGGAGGCGGGGATACGCAGTATTTT | CASSLQLAGGGDTQYF | TRBJ2-3 | NA | TRBD2 | TRBV3-1/TRBV3-2
TGTGCCAGCAGCTCTACGGGACTCTCAGTCACCGGGGAGCTGTTTTTT | CASSSTGLSVTGELFF | TRBJ2-2 | few | NA | TRBV7-9
TGTGCCAGCAGTGAATTCTCAGGGCAGAACTATGGCTACACCTTC | CASSEFSGQNYGYTF | TRBJ1-2 | NA | NA | TRBV25-1
TGTGCCTGGAAGACAGAGGGAAACACCATATATTTT | CAWKTEGNTIYF | TRBJ1-3 | few | NA | TRBV30
TGTGCCAGCAGTTTGCCCGGGACTAGCGGATACGAGCAGTACTTC | CASSLPGTSGYEQYF | TRBJ2-7 | NA | TRBD2 | TRBV28
TGTGCCAGCAGCTTCTCTGGTTCGGGACAGGGGGTTTCACCCCTCCACTTT | CASSFSGSGQGVSPLHF | TRBJ1-6 | NA | TRBD1 | TRBV5-5
TGTGCCAGCAGTGTTTCCAAAGGGGCGGATTATAGCAATCAGCCCCAGCATTTT | CASSVSKGADYSNQPQHF | TRBJ1-5 | NA | NA | TRBV28
TGTGCCAGCAGCCCGACAGGGGGCGACACCGGGGAGCTGTTTTTT | CASSPTGGDTGELFF | TRBJ2-2 | few | TRBD1 | TRBV9
TGTGCCAGCAGCCAAGATTTTCGGGGACAGGGGGCTCCCGGGGAGCTGTTTTTT | CASSQDFRGQGAPGELFF | TRBJ2-2 | NA | TRBD1 | TRBV4-2
TGTGCCAGCAGTTACTCGAGGCGGGTTTCACCCCTCCACTTT | CASSYSRRVSPLHF | TRBJ1-6 | NA | NA | TRBV6-2/TRBV6-3
TGTGCCAGCAGCTGGCTAGCGGGAGACTACGAGCAGTACTTC | CASSWLAGDYEQYF | TRBJ2-7 | few | TRBD2 | TRBV7-2
TGTGCCAGTAGTATAGTTTCGGGGAATCAGCCCCAGCATTTT | CASSIVSGNQPQHF | TRBJ1-5 | NA | NA | TRBV19
TGTGCCAGCTCGGGGACAGTCAAGAACACTGAAGCTTTCTTT | CASSGTVKNTEAFF | TRBJ1-1 | NA | TRBD1 | TRBV18
TGCGCCAGCAGCCAAGACCTAGCGGGGGGGCCGTGGTACAATGAGCAGTTCTTC | CASSQDLAGGPWYNEQFF | TRBJ2-1 | NA | TRBD2 | TRBV4-3
TGTGCCAGCAGACTAGCGGGAGGGCCAAATGAGCAGTTCTTC | CASRLAGGPNEQFF | TRBJ2-1 | NA | TRBD2 | TRBV7-2
TGTGCCAGTAGCGCCCTAGCGGTGAACTATGGCTACACCTTC | CASSALAVNYGYTF | TRBJ1-2 | NA | NA | TRBV19
TGTGCCAGTAGTCCCCATCCGGGACAGGGGCGCGATCAGCCCCAGCATTTT | CASSPHPGQGRDQPQHF | TRBJ1-5 | once | TRBD1 | TRBV19
TGTGCCAGCTCACCCGGGACAGGGGAGCGGCAGTTCTTC | CASSPGTGERQFF | TRBJ2-1 | NA | TRBD1 | TRBV18
TGTGCCAGCAGACCGCCCCGGACAGGGGACAACACCGGGGAGCTGTTTTTT | CASRPPRTGDNTGELFF | TRBJ2-2 | once | TRBD1 | TRBV7-9
TGCGCCAGCAGTCAATGGTCTCCGGAGCAGGGGTTTCTGTATGAGCAGTTCTTC | CASSQWSPEQGFLYEQFF | TRBJ2-1 | NA | NA | TRBV23-1
TGCGCCAGCAGCCAAGAAAGGGGGCCCTCGTACAATGAGCAGTTCTTC | CASSQERGPSYNEQFF | TRBJ2-1 | NA | TRBD1 | TRBV4-1
TGCAGCGGCCGGGTGGCCTCCAAAGCTTTCTTT | CSGRVASKAFF | TRBJ1-1 | NA | NA | TRBV29-1
TGTGCCAGCAGTTTTAAAGGGGGATATGGTCAAGAGACCCAGTACTTC | CASSFKGGYGQETQYF | TRBJ2-5 | few | NA | TRBV28